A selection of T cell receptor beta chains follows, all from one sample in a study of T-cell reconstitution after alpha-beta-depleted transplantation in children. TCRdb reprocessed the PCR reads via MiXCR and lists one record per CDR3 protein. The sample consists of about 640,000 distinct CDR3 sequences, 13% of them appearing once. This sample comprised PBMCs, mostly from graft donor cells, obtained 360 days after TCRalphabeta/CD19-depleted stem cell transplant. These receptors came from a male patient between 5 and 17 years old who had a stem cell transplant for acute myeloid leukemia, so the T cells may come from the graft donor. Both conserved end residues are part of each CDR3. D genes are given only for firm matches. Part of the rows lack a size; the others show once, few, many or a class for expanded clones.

CDR3: CSAMGSPAEQFF
DNA: TGCAGTGCTATGGGCAGCCCGGCTGAGCAGTTCTTC
V: TRBV20-1
D: NA
J: TRBJ2-1
size: NA

CDR3: CASSQSGNNQPQHF
DNA: TGTGCCAGCAGCCAATCGGGGAACAATCAGCCCCAGCATTTT
V: TRBV3-1
D: NA
J: TRBJ1-5
size: few

CDR3: CSVKTGAYEQYF
DNA: TGCAGCGTGAAGACAGGCGCCTACGAGCAGTACTTC
V: TRBV29-1
D: NA
J: TRBJ2-7
size: many

CDR3: CSARDRTSGIYEQYF
DNA: TGCAGTGCTAGAGACCGGACTAGCGGGATCTACGAGCAGTACTTC
V: TRBV20-1
D: TRBD2
J: TRBJ2-7
size: many

CDR3: CASRVALAGVLDEQFF
DNA: TGTGCCAGCAGGGTCGCGCTAGCGGGAGTCCTGGATGAGCAGTTCTTC
V: TRBV28
D: TRBD2
J: TRBJ2-1
size: NA

CDR3: CASSSTPETQYF
DNA: TGTGCCAGCAGCTCGACGCCCGAGACCCAGTACTTC
V: TRBV11-2
D: NA
J: TRBJ2-5
size: many

CDR3: CASSSLVRGLFNEQFF
DNA: TGTGCCAGCAGCTCCTTGGTTAGGGGGCTTTTCAATGAGCAGTTCTTC
V: TRBV14
D: TRBD1
J: TRBJ2-1
size: NA

CDR3: CASSLGGVVFVETQYF
DNA: TGTGCCAGCAGCTTAGGGGGGGTGGTTTTCGTAGAGACCCAGTACTTC
V: TRBV7-8
D: NA
J: TRBJ2-5
size: NA

CDR3: CASSQDPAIPKLDEQFF
DNA: TGCGCCAGCAGCCAAGATCCAGCGATCCCCAAACTTGATGAGCAGTTCTTC
V: TRBV4-3
D: NA
J: TRBJ2-1
size: many

CDR3: CASSYGSVLDEQYF
DNA: TGTGCCAGCAGCTACGGGTCAGTTCTGGACGAGCAGTACTTC
V: TRBV7-6
D: NA
J: TRBJ2-7
size: few

CDR3: CASSPYTLSGANVLTF
DNA: TGTGCCAGCAGCCCATATACCCTCTCTGGGGCCAACGTCCTGACTTTC
V: TRBV7-2
D: NA
J: TRBJ2-6
size: many

CDR3: CASSFQLAGDGTDTQYF
DNA: TGTGCCAGCAGCTTTCAGCTAGCGGGAGATGGCACAGATACGCAGTATTTT
V: TRBV7-6
D: TRBD2
J: TRBJ2-3
size: few

CDR3: CASSLQGPGDTQYF
DNA: TGTGCCAGCAGTTTACAGGGGCCGGGAGATACGCAGTATTTT
V: TRBV12-3/TRBV12-4
D: NA
J: TRBJ2-3
size: NA

CDR3: CSVPPYTGGTDTQYF
DNA: TGCAGCGTCCCCCCCTACACCGGGGGCACAGATACGCAGTATTTT
V: TRBV29-1
D: NA
J: TRBJ2-3
size: many

CDR3: CASSLLGEYQPQHF
DNA: TGTGCCAGCAGCCTCCTCGGGGAGTATCAGCCCCAGCATTTT
V: TRBV12-3/TRBV12-4
D: NA
J: TRBJ1-5
size: NA

CDR3: CASSLGLAGALADTQYF
DNA: TGTGCCAGCAGTTTAGGGCTAGCGGGAGCGCTTGCAGATACGCAGTATTTT
V: TRBV12-3/TRBV12-4
D: TRBD2
J: TRBJ2-3
size: few

CDR3: CASNPVNSNQPQHF
DNA: TGTGCCAGCAACCCCGTTAATAGCAATCAGCCCCAGCATTTT
V: TRBV28
D: NA
J: TRBJ1-5
size: NA

CDR3: CASRTTSGRWDEQFF
DNA: TGTGCCAGCAGGACGACTAGCGGGAGATGGGATGAGCAGTTCTTC
V: TRBV12-3/TRBV12-4
D: TRBD2
J: TRBJ2-1
size: many

CDR3: CATSRGPGLADTGELFF
DNA: TGTGCCACCAGCAGGGGGCCGGGACTAGCGGACACCGGGGAGCTGTTTTTT
V: TRBV15
D: TRBD2
J: TRBJ2-2
size: few

CDR3: CASSGLRDVSSYEQYF
DNA: TGTGCCAGCAGTGGACTCCGGGACGTGAGCTCCTACGAGCAGTACTTC
V: TRBV6-1
D: NA
J: TRBJ2-7
size: few

CDR3: CASSFPGPLSYEQYF
DNA: TGTGCCAGCAGCTTCCCCGGGCCTTTATCCTACGAGCAGTACTTC
V: TRBV5-5
D: NA
J: TRBJ2-7
size: NA

CDR3: CASSLRLAVRAGELFF
DNA: TGTGCCAGCAGCCTACGACTAGCGGTACGGGCCGGGGAGCTGTTTTTT
V: TRBV7-9
D: TRBD2
J: TRBJ2-2
size: many

CDR3: CASSQDTSGELFF
DNA: TGTGCCAGCAGCCAAGATACGTCCGGGGAGCTGTTTTTT
V: TRBV4-2
D: NA
J: TRBJ2-2
size: NA

CDR3: CASSPRGGGYTEAFF
DNA: TGTGCCAGCAGTCCCAGGGGGGGTGGGTACACTGAAGCTTTCTTT
V: TRBV12-3/TRBV12-4
D: TRBD1
J: TRBJ1-1
size: NA

CDR3: CASSYSRLGQETQYF
DNA: TGTGCCAGCAGTTACTCCCGCTTAGGGCAAGAGACCCAGTACTTC
V: TRBV6-2/TRBV6-3
D: NA
J: TRBJ2-5
size: NA

CDR3: CASTLGAGGSGNTIYF
DNA: TGTGCCAGCACCCTTGGTGCAGGGGGCTCTGGAAACACCATATATTTT
V: TRBV28
D: TRBD1
J: TRBJ1-3
size: NA

CDR3: CASSLQEPSYEQYF
DNA: TGTGCCAGCAGTCTACAAGAACCTTCCTACGAGCAGTACTTC
V: TRBV28
D: NA
J: TRBJ2-7
size: NA

CDR3: CSAGTGLAVYNEQFF
DNA: TGCAGTGCAGGCACGGGACTAGCGGTATACAATGAGCAGTTCTTC
V: TRBV20-1
D: TRBD2
J: TRBJ2-1
size: NA

CDR3: CASSFDGRNTEAFF
DNA: TGTGCCAGCAGCTTCGACGGACGGAACACTGAAGCTTTCTTT
V: TRBV5-8
D: NA
J: TRBJ1-1
size: many

CDR3: CATETLTGHGYTF
DNA: TGTGCCACCGAAACCCTTACAGGGCATGGCTACACCTTC
V: TRBV18
D: NA
J: TRBJ1-2
size: few

CDR3: CSVGTSGSWAGELFF
DNA: TGCAGCGTCGGGACTAGCGGGAGCTGGGCCGGGGAGCTGTTTTTT
V: TRBV29-1
D: TRBD2
J: TRBJ2-2
size: NA